This T cell receptor beta chain was profiled in a study of shared T cell receptors in the human thymus. Measured with immunoSEQ multiplex PCR; TCRdb has only the in-frame clones, and not every one. The sample shows 540,000 or so clones, approximately 80% of them seen only once. The CDR3 extends over 15 amino acids. Unmatched junction bases numbered 5, after V lost 4 bases and J lost 6 bases. The germline CDR1 and CDR2 sequences are SEHNR and FQNEAQ (reference sequence). In addition, the sample was reused for a study of human thymus T cells.

Sample: thymocytes. The V gene is TRBV7-9, the J gene TRBJ1-5; 11 bases are a match to TRBD1. The clonotype originates from a boy less than two years old with a congenital heart defect. CDR3 nucleotide sequence: TGTGCCAGCAGCTCGGACAGGGGGCAGGGTCAGCCCCAGCATTTT. The encoded protein is CASSSDRGQGQPQHF.